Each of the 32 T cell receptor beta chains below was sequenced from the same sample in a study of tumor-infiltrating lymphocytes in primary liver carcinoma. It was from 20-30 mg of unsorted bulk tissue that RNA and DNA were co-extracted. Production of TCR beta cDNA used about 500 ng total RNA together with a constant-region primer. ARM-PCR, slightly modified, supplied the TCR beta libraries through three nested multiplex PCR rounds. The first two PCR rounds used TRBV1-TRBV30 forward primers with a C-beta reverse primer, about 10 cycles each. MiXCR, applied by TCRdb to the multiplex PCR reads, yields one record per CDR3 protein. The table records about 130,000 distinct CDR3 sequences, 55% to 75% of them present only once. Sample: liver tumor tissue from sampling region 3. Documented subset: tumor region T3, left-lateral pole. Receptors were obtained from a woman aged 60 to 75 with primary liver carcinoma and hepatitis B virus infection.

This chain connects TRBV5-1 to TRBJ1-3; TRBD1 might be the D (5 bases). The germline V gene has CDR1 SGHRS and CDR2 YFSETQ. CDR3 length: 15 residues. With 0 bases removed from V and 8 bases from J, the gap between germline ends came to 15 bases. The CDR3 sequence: CASSLEGLGGDTIYF. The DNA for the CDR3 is TGCGCCAGCAGCTTGGAGGGCCTTGGGGGAGACACCATATATTTT.

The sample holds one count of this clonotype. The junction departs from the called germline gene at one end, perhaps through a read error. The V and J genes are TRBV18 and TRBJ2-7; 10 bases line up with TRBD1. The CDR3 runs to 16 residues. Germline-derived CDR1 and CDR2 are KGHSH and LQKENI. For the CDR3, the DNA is TGTGCCGGCTCCCCACCGTCCGGACAGGGGGCCTACGAGCAGTACTTC. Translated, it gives CAGSPPSGQGAYEQYF.

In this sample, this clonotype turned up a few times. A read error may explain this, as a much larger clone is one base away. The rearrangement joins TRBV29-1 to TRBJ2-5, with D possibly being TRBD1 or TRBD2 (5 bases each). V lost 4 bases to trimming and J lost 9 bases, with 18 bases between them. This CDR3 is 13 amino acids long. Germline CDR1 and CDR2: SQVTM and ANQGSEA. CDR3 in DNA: TGCAGCGTTGGATCGGGGTCATTAGGGGCCCAGTACTTC. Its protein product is CSVGSGSLGAQYF.

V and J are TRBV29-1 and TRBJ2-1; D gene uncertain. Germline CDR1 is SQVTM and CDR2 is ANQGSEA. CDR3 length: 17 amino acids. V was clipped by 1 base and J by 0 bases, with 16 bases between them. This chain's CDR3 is CSVEVLGSSGSYNEQFF. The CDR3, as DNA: TGCAGCGTTGAAGTCCTCGGGTCTAGTGGCTCCTACAATGAGCAGTTCTTC.

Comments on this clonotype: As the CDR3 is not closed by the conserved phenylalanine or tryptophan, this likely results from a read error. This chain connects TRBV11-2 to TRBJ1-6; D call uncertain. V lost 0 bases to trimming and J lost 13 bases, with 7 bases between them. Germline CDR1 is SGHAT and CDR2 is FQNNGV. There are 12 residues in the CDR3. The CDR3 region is CASSLDTGPLHI. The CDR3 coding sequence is TGTGCCAGCAGCTTAGATACTGGGCCCCTCCACATT.

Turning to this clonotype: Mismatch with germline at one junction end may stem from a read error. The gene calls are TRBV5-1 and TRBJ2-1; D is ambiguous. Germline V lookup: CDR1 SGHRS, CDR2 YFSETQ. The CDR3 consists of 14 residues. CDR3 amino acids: CASSPGSSYSEQFF. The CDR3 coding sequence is TGCGCCAGCAGCCCGGGTAGCTCCTACAGTGAGCAGTTCTTC.

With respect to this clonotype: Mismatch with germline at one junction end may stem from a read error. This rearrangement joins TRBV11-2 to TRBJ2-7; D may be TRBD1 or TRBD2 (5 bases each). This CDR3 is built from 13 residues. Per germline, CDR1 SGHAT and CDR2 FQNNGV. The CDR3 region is CACSQRGGYKQYF. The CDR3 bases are TGTGCCTGCAGCCAACGGGGCGGATACAAGCAGTACTTC.

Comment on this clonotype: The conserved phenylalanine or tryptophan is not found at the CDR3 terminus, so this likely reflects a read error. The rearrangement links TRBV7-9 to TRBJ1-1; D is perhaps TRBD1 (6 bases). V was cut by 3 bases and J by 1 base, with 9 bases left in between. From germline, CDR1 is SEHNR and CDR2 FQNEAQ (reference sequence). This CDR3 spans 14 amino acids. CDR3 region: CASSFQGQNTEAFI. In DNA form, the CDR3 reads TGTGCCAGCAGCTTCCAGGGGCAGAACACTGAAGCTTTCATT.

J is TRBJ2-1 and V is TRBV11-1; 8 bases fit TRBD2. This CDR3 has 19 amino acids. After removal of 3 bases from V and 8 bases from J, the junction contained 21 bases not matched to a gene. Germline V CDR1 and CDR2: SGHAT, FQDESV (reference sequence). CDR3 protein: CASSFRDRATSVKIDEQFF. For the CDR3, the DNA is TGTGCCAGCAGCTTCAGGGACCGTGCGACTAGCGTAAAAATCGATGAGCAGTTCTTC.

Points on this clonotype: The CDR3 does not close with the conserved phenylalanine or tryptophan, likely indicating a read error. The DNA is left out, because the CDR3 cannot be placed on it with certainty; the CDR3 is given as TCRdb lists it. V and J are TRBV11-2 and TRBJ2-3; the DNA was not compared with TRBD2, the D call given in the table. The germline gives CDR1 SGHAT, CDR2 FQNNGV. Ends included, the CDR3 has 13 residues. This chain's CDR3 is CDSSSGLAGGRYC.

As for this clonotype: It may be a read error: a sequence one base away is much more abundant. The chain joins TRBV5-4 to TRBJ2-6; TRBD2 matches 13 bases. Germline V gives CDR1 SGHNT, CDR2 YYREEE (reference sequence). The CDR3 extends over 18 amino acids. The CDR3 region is CASSFGTSGISVANVLTF. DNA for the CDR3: TGTGCCAGCAGCTTTGGGACTAGCGGGATTTCTGTGGCCAACGTCCTGACTTTC.

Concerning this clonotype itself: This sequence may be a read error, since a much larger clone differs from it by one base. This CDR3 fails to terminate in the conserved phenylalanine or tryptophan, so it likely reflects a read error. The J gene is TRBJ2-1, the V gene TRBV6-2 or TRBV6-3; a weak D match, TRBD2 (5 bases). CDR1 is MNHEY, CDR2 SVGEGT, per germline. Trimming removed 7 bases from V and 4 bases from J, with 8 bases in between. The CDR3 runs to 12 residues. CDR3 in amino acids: CASTGGYNEQFL. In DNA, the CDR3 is TGTGCCAGCACTGGCGGGTACAATGAGCAGTTCCTC.

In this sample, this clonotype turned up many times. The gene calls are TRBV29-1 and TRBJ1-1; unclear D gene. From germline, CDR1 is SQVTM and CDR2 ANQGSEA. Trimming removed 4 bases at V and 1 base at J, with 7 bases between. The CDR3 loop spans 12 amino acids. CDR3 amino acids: CSVAARNTEAFF. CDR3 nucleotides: TGCAGCGTTGCGGCCAGGAACACTGAAGCTTTCTTT.

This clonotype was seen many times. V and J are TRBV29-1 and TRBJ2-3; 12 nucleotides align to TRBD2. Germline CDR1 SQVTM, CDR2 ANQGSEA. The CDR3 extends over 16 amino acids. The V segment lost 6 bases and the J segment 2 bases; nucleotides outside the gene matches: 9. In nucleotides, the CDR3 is TGCAGCGTCTCAAAGACTAGCGGGAGAAACACAGATACGCAGTATTTT. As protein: CSVSKTSGRNTDTQYF.

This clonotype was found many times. CDR3 nucleotide sequence: TGTGCCAGCAGAATAAATTCCTACGAGCAGTACTTC. Translation: CASRINSYEQYF. This sequence joins TRBV12-3 or TRBV12-4 and TRBJ2-7; D is unresolved. V was pared by 6 bases and J by 1 base, with 7 bases between. The CDR3 sequence is 12 residues long.

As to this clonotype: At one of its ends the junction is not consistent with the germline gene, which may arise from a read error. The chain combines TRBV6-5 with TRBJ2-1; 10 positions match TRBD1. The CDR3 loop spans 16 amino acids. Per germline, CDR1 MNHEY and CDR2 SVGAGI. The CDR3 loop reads CTSRSTGTGVVNEQFF. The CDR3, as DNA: TGTACCAGCCGAAGTACCGGGACAGGGGTTGTCAATGAGCAGTTCTTC.

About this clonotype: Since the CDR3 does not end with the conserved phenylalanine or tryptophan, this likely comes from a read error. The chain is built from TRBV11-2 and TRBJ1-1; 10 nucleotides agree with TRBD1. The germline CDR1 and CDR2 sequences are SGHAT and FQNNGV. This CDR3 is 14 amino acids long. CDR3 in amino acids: CAGSPLGQGGEAFC. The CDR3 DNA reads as TGTGCCGGCAGCCCGCTTGGACAGGGGGGAGAAGCTTTCTGT.

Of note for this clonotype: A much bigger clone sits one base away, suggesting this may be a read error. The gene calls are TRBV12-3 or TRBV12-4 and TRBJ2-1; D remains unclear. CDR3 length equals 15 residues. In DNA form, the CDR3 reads TGTGCCTGCAGTTTAGTAGCCGCCGCAAAGAATGAGCAGTTCTTC. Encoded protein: CACSLVAAAKNEQFF.

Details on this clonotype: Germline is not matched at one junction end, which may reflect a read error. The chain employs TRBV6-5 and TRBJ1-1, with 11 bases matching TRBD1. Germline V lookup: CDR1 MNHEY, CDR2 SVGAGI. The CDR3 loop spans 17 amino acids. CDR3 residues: CGSSYSPGQGEVIEAFF. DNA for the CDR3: TGTGGCAGCAGTTACAGCCCGGGACAGGGGGAAGTGATTGAAGCTTTCTTT.

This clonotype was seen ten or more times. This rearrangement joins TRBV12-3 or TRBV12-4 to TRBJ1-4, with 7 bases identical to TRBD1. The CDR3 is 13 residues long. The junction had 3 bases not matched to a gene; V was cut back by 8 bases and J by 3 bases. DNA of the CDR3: TGTGCCAGCGGACAGGCTGCTAATGAAAAACTGTTTTTT. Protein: CASGQAANEKLFF.

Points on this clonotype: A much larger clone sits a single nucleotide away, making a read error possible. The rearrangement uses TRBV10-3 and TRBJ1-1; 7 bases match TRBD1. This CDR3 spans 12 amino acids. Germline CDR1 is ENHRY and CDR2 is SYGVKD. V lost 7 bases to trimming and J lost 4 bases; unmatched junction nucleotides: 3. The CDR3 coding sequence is TGTGCCATCATACAGGGGACCACTGAAGCTTTCTTT. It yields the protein CAIIQGTTEAFF.

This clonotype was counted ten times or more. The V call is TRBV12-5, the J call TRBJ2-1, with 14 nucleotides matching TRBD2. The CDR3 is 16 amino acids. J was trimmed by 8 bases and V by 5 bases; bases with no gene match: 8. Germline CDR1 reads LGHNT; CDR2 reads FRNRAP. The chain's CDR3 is CASGPGLAGGFDEQFF. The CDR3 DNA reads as TGTGCTAGTGGTCCCGGACTAGCGGGAGGTTTCGATGAGCAGTTCTTC.

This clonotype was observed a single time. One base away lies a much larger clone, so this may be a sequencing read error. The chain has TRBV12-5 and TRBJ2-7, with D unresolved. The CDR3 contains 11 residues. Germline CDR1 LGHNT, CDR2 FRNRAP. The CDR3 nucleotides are TGTGTTAGTGGTCCCTCCTACGAGCAGTACTTC. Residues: CVSGPSYEQYF.

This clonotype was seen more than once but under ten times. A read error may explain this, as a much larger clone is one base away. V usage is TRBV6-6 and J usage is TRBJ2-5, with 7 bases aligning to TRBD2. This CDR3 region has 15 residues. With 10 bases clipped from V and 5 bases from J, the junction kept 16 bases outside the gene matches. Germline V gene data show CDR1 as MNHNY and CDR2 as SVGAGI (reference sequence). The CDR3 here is CATQRAKRDNETQYF. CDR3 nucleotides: TGTGCCACCCAACGTGCGAAGCGGGATAATGAGACCCAGTACTTC.

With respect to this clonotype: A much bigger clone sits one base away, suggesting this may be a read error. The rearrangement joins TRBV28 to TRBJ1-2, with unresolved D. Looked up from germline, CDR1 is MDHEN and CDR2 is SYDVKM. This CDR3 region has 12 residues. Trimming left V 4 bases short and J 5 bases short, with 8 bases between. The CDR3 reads CASSSKKYGYTF. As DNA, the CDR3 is TGTGCCAGCAGTTCTAAGAAGTATGGCTACACCTTC.

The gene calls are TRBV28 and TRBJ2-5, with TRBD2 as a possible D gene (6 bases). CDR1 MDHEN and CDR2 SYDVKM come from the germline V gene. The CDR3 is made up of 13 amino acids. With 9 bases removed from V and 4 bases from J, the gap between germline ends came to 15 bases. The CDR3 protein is CASETEGAETQYF. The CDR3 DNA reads TGTGCCAGTGAGACGGAGGGCGCAGAGACCCAGTACTTC.

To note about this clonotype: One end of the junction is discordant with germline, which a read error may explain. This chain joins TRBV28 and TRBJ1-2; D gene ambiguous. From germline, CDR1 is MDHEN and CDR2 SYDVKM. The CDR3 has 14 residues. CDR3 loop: CTSSTLAGKDGYTF. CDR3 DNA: TGTACCAGCAGCACCCTAGCCGGGAAGGATGGCTACACCTTC.

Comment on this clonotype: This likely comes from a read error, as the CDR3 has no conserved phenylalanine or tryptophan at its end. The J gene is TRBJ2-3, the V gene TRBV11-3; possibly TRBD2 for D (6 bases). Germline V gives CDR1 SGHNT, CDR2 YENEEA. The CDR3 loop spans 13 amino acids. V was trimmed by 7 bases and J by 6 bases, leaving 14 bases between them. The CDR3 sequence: CASIPGGADTQYL. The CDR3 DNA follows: TGTGCCAGCATCCCCGGCGGGGCGGATACGCAGTATTTG.

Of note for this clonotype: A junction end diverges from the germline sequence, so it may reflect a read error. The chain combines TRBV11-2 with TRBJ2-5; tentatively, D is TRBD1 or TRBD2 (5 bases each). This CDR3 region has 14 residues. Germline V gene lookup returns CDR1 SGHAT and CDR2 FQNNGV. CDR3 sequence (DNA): TGTGCCAGCAGCTTAGCAGGGAAGGGAGAGACCCAGTGCTTC. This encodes CASSLAGKGETQCF.

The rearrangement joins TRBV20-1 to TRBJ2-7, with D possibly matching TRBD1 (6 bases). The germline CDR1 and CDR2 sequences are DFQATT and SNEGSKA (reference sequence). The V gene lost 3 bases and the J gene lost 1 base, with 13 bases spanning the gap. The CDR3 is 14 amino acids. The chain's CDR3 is CSASGRGGSYEQYF. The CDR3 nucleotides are TGCAGTGCTAGTGGCAGGGGCGGTTCCTACGAGCAGTACTTC.

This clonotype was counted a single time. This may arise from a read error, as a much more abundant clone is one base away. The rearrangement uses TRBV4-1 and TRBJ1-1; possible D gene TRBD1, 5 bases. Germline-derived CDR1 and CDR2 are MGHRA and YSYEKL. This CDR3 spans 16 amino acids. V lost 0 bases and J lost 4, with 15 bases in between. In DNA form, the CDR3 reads TGCGCCAGCAGCCAAGATCTGGGGGGGTTCTCCACTGAAGCTTTCTTT. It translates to CASSQDLGGFSTEAFF.

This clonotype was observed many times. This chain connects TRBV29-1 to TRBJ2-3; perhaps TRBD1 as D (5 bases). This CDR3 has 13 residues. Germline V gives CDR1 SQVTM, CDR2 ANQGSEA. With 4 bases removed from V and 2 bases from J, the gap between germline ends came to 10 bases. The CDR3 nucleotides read TGCAGCGTTGGGGGCAGCCTCACAGATACGCAGTATTTT. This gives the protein CSVGGSLTDTQYF.